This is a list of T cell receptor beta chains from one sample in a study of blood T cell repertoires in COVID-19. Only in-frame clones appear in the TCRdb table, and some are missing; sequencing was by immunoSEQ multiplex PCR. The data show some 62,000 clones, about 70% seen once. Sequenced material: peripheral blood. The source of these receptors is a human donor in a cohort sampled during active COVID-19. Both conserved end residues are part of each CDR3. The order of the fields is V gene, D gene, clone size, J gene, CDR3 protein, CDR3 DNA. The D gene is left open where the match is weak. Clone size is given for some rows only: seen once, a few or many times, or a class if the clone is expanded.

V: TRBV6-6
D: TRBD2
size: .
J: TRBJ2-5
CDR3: CASRRASGTQETQYF
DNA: TGTGCCAGCAGGAGGGCTAGCGGGACCCAAGAGACCCAGTACTTC

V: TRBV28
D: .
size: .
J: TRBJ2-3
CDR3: CASSLPSPDTQYF
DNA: TGTGCCAGCAGTTTACCTTCCCCAGATACGCAGTATTTT

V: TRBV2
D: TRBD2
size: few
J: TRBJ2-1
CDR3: CASSPGGGRGNEQFF
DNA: TGTGCCAGCAGCCCCGGGGGGGGTCGCGGAAATGAGCAGTTCTTC

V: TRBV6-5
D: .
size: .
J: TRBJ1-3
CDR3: CASKKTGSGNTIYF
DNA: TGTGCCAGCAAAAAAACAGGGTCTGGAAACACCATATATTTT

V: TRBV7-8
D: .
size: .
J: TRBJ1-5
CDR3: CASSLTHQTGRHQPQHF
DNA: TGTGCCAGCAGCCTCACCCATCAAACAGGGCGTCATCAGCCCCAGCATTTT

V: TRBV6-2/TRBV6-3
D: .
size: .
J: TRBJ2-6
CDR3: CASSSRGSGANVLTF
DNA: TGTGCCAGCAGTTCTAGGGGGTCTGGGGCCAACGTCCTGACTTTC

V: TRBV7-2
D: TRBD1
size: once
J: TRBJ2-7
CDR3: CASSLRGGAVSTSYEQYF
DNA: TGTGCCAGCAGCTTACGAGGGGGCGCGGTCAGTACTTCCTACGAGCAGTACTTC

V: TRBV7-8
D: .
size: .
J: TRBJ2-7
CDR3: CASSLSREDEQYF
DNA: TGTGCCAGCAGCTTGTCCAGGGAGGACGAGCAGTACTTC

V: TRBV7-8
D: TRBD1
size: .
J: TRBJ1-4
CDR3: CASRATGAPNEKLFF
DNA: TGTGCCAGCAGGGCTACAGGGGCGCCTAATGAAAAACTGTTTTTT

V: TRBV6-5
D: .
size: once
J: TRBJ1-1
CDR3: CASSRLAEAFF
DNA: TGTGCCAGCAGTAGACTCGCTGAAGCTTTCTTT

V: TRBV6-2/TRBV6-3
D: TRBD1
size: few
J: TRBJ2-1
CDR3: CASSTGGTGQRPYNEQFF
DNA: TGTGCCAGCAGCACCGGAGGGACAGGACAAAGGCCGTACAATGAGCAGTTCTTC

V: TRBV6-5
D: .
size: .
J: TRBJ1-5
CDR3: CATNGGLNNQPQHF
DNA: TGTGCCACCAACGGCGGTCTCAACAATCAGCCCCAGCATTTT

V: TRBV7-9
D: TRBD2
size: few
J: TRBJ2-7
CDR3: CASTIAGGNEQYF
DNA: TGTGCCAGCACAATAGCGGGGGGCAACGAGCAGTACTTC

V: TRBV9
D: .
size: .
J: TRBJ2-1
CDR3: CASSGLVNEQFF
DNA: TGTGCCAGCAGCGGACTAGTCAATGAGCAGTTCTTC